Each of the 15 T cell receptor beta chains below was sequenced from the same sample in a study of cytomegalovirus exposure and HLA in healthy donors (dated by TCRdb to 2017 to 2019). Libraries were prepared through the immunoSEQ multiplex PCR assay. The multiplex PCR relied on a mix of 60 forward primers for TCR Vbeta segments and 13 reverse primers for TCR Jbeta segments. Entries here come from immuneACCESS through TCRdb and include only in-frame sequences with V and J called. Some clones fail to appear in such tables; in the studies checked, an unresolved V gene covers under half of the shortfall, and the cause of the remainder is unknown. A total of roughly 190,000 clones appear in this sample, about four fifths of them only once. The leading ten clones occupy 1.7% of the sample. The material sequenced was PBMCs. The receptors derive from a woman under 30 in good health and CMV-seronegative.

V is TRBV5-6 and J is TRBJ2-2; a weak D match, TRBD2 (5 bases). Germline loops: CDR1 SGHDT, CDR2 YYEEEE. The CDR3 has 13 amino acids. V shed 3 bases and J shed 5 bases, with 8 bases lying between them. The CDR3, as DNA: TGTGCCAGCAGCTCGTCGGGGACCGGGGAGCTGTTTTTT. Translating it yields CASSSSGTGELFF.

The chain joins TRBV6-5 to TRBJ1-2, with 8 bases that match TRBD1. The germline CDR1 and CDR2 sequences are MNHEY and SVGAGI. Trimming took 5 bases from V and 5 from J; bases not matched to a gene: 10. The CDR3 runs 15 residues. CDR3 amino acids: CASSPQQGAGYGYTF. CDR3 coding DNA: TGTGCCAGCAGTCCACAGCAGGGGGCAGGGTATGGCTACACCTTC.

This chain uses TRBV9 with TRBJ2-1, with TRBD2 matching over 9 bases. Germline V gene lookup returns CDR1 SGDLS and CDR2 YYNGEE. Unmatched junction bases numbered 15, after V lost 3 bases and J lost 2 bases. The CDR3 extends over 19 amino acids. This CDR3 reads CASSEKRLAGRGPYNEQFF. CDR3 DNA: TGTGCCAGCAGCGAAAAGCGGCTAGCGGGAAGGGGCCCCTACAATGAGCAGTTCTTC.

The chain combines TRBV6-1 with TRBJ2-2; 7 nucleotides agree with TRBD1. This CDR3 contains 15 residues. From germline, CDR1 is MNHNS and CDR2 SASEGT. After removal of 11 bases from V and 6 bases from J, the junction contained 15 bases not matched to a gene. CDR3 sequence: CAGKGRQGVAGELFF. DNA of the CDR3: TGTGCCGGAAAGGGGAGACAGGGCGTCGCCGGGGAGCTGTTTTTT.

V usage is TRBV19 and J usage is TRBJ2-5, with D unresolved. V lost 4 bases to trimming and J lost 1 base, with 10 bases between them. CDR1 is LNHDA and CDR2 is SQIVND in the germline V gene (reference sequence). The CDR3 loop spans 14 amino acids. CDR3 in DNA: TGTGCCAGTAGTAGTTCTTACGGCCAAGAGACCCAGTACTTC. Translation gives CASSSSYGQETQYF.

V usage is TRBV6-5 and J usage is TRBJ2-5; 7 bases agree with TRBD2. Trimming cost V 4 bases and J 1 base; bases outside gene matches: 6. Germline values: CDR1 MNHEY, CDR2 SVGAGI. The CDR3 has 15 residues. CDR3 loop: CASSLLGGVQETQYF. The CDR3 nucleotides are TGTGCCAGCAGTTTGCTGGGGGGGGTCCAAGAGACCCAGTACTTC.

The chain has TRBV6-5 and TRBJ2-7; D call uncertain. Trimming stripped 2 bases from V and 3 bases from J, with 8 bases between. This CDR3 has 13 amino acids. Germline V gene sequence: CDR1 MNHEY, CDR2 SVGAGI. The CDR3 sequence: CASSYAQNYEQYF. CDR3 DNA: TGTGCCAGCAGTTACGCACAGAACTACGAGCAGTACTTC.

The CDR3 spells CASSPGTSGDNEQFF. The CDR3 coding sequence is TGTGCCAGCAGCCCCGGGACTAGCGGGGACAATGAGCAGTTCTTC. This sequence joins TRBV5-4 and TRBJ2-1; the match to TRBD2 covers 13 bases. V lost 4 bases to trimming and J lost 5 bases; unmatched junction nucleotides: 3. This CDR3 is 15 amino acids long. Germline CDR1 reads SGHNT; CDR2 reads YYREEE (reference sequence).

This clone has just one count. V gene TRBV7-6 combines with J gene TRBJ2-3; no reliable D call. The germline gives CDR1 SGHVS, CDR2 FNYEAQ. Trimming left V 4 bases short and J 6 bases short, with 17 bases between. This CDR3 region has 15 residues. This CDR3 reads CASSSQDVGTDTQYF. DNA of the CDR3: TGTGCCAGCAGCTCCCAAGATGTCGGTACGGATACGCAGTATTTT.

This chain joins TRBV7-9 and TRBJ2-3; weak D call: TRBD1 (5 bases). Germline CDR1 is SEHNR and CDR2 is FQNEAQ (reference sequence). The CDR3 consists of 16 residues. The ends were cut back, 0 bases at V and 0 bases at J, with 10 bases in the middle. The CDR3 DNA is TGTGCCAGCAGCTTAGCGCAGGGATTCAGCACAGATACGCAGTATTTT. It yields the protein CASSLAQGFSTDTQYF. The full variable domain, its missing parts supplied by reference TRBV7-9 and TRBJ2-3, is DTGVSQNPRHKITKRGQNVTFRCDPISEHNRLYWYRQTLGQGPEFLTYFQNEAQLEKSRLLSDRFSAERPKGSFSTLEIQRTEQGDSAMYLCASSLAQGFSTDTQYFGPGTRLTVL.

V usage is TRBV11-3 and J usage is TRBJ2-5, with 12 bases identical to TRBD2. CDR1 and CDR2 (germline): SGHNT, YENEEA. The trim removed 4 bases at V and 5 bases at J, leaving 14 bases unmatched. CDR3 size: 18 residues. This CDR3 reads CASSYRTSGILGGETQYF. CDR3 nucleotides: TGTGCCAGCAGCTACAGGACTAGCGGGATCTTAGGAGGGGAGACCCAGTACTTC.

V and J are TRBV20-1 and TRBJ2-2, with a tentative D call TRBD2 (5 bases). Trimming took off 5 bases at V and 7 bases at J, with 8 bases between the two ends. CDR1 and CDR2 from the germline V gene are DFQATT and SNEGSKA (reference sequence). The CDR3 runs to 11 residues. CDR3 loop: CSADRDGELFF. In DNA, the CDR3 is TGCAGTGCTGACCGGGACGGGGAGCTGTTTTTT.

The chain has TRBV4-1 and TRBJ2-7; 9 nucleotides agree with TRBD2. The V gene end was trimmed by 1 base and the J gene end by 4 bases; junction bases not matched to a gene: 8. CDR3 length: 16 amino acids. CDR1 is MGHRA, CDR2 YSYEKL, per germline. CDR3 sequence (DNA): TGCGCCAGCAGCCAAGGGATTAGCGGGAGAGGTTACGAGCAGTACTTC. This encodes CASSQGISGRGYEQYF.

Only a few counts were recorded for this clone. The gene calls are TRBV13 and TRBJ2-7; 7 bases fit TRBD1. The CDR3 length is 13 residues. The V gene end was trimmed by 8 bases and the J gene end by 4 bases; junction bases not matched to a gene: 8. Per germline, CDR1 PRHDT and CDR2 FYEKMQ (reference sequence). Here the CDR3 reads CASGPRDSYEQYF. The CDR3 DNA reads TGTGCCAGCGGCCCCCGGGACAGTTACGAGCAGTACTTC.

This clone came up a few times. The gene calls are TRBV4-3 and TRBJ1-4; D possibly corresponds to TRBD1 (6 bases). This CDR3 region has 16 residues. CDR1 and CDR2 (germline): LGHNA, YSLEER. V was clipped by 0 bases and J by 7 bases, with 15 bases between them. The CDR3 sequence: CASSQELGSTGEKLFF. CDR3 nucleotide sequence: TGCGCCAGCAGCCAAGAACTTGGGTCGACAGGTGAAAAACTGTTTTTT.